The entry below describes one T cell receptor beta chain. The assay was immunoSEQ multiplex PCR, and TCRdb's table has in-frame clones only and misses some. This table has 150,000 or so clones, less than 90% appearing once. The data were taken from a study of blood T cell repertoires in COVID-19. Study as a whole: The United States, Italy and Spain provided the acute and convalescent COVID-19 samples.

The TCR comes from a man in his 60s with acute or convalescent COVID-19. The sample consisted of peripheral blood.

The CDR3 reads CASSYWRHQPQHF. The CDR3 DNA reads TGTGCCAGCAGTTACTGGAGGCATCAGCCCCAGCATTTT. The J gene is TRBJ1-5, the V gene TRBV6-6; no definite D call. This CDR3 has 13 amino acids. Germline loops: CDR1 MNHNY, CDR2 SVGAGI (reference sequence). V lost 1 base, J lost 5 bases, and 6 bases lay in between.